The rows below give T cell receptor beta chains drawn from one sample of a study of Ad26.COV2.S vaccination and SARS-CoV-2 variants. Measured with immunoSEQ multiplex PCR; TCRdb has only the in-frame clones, and not every one. The sample includes approximately 400,000 clones, 83% of them seen just once. Sequences were derived from peripheral blood, sampled in a trial of Ad26.COV2.S vaccine versus placebo. These receptor sequences come from a person between 18 and 59 years old who received the Ad26.COV2.S COVID-19 vaccine or a placebo. CDR3s include the opening cysteine and the closing phenylalanine or tryptophan. D genes are given only for firm matches. Rows may omit the clone size; those that give it use once, few, many or a size class.

J: TRBJ1-5; D: .; size: .; V: TRBV2; CDR3: CASSTGRGNQPQHF; DNA: TGTGCCAGCAGTACAGGGCGCGGCAATCAGCCCCAGCATTTT
J: TRBJ2-6; D: .; size: .; V: TRBV27; CDR3: CASTHLRRTFPSSGANVLTF; DNA: TGTGCCAGCACCCACCTCCGCCGCACCTTCCCCTCCTCTGGGGCCAACGTCCTGACTTTC
J: TRBJ2-3; D: .; size: .; V: TRBV11-2; CDR3: CASSLVQGVDTQYF; DNA: TGTGCCAGCAGCTTAGTACAGGGCGTCGATACGCAGTATTTT
J: TRBJ2-7; D: TRBD1; size: few; V: TRBV2; CDR3: CASSDDRGRLEQYF; DNA: TGTGCCAGCAGTGATGACAGGGGGAGGTTGGAGCAGTACTTC
J: TRBJ2-1; D: .; size: .; V: TRBV19; CDR3: CASIAGAGEQFF; DNA: TGTGCCAGTATAGCAGGGGCAGGTGAGCAGTTCTTC
J: TRBJ2-7; D: TRBD1; size: .; V: TRBV6-6; CDR3: CASSPRKTGTGAYEQYF; DNA: TGTGCCAGCAGTCCCCGTAAAACCGGGACAGGGGCCTACGAGCAGTACTTC
J: TRBJ1-3; D: TRBD1; size: .; V: TRBV27; CDR3: CASSPGTGPMNTIYF; DNA: TGTGCCAGCAGTCCCGGGACAGGGCCCATGAACACCATATATTTT
J: TRBJ2-2; D: TRBD1; size: .; V: TRBV25-1; CDR3: CASSPGQGDTGELFF; DNA: TGTGCCAGCAGCCCGGGACAGGGGGACACCGGGGAGCTGTTTTTT
J: TRBJ1-4; D: .; size: .; V: TRBV5-4; CDR3: CASSLGGPNEKLFF; DNA: TGTGCCAGCAGCTTGGGAGGGCCTAATGAAAAACTGTTTTTT
J: TRBJ2-7; D: .; size: .; V: TRBV7-9; CDR3: CASSAKASAVSYEQYF; DNA: TGTGCCAGCAGCGCCAAGGCGTCGGCGGTCTCCTACGAGCAGTACTTC
J: TRBJ2-3; D: .; size: .; V: TRBV2; CDR3: CASTFSWGASDTQYF; DNA: TGTGCCAGCACTTTCTCATGGGGGGCGAGCGATACGCAGTATTTT
J: TRBJ1-5; D: .; size: .; V: TRBV11-2; CDR3: CASSLGGEQPQHF; DNA: TGTGCCAGCAGCTTAGGGGGTGAACAGCCCCAGCATTTT
J: TRBJ1-6; D: .; size: .; V: TRBV27; CDR3: CASSLIGSYNSPLHF; DNA: TGTGCCAGCAGTTTGATTGGCTCCTATAATTCACCCCTCCACTTT
J: TRBJ2-1; D: .; size: .; V: TRBV5-1; CDR3: CASSHTSQGEQFF; DNA: TGCGCCAGCAGCCACACTAGTCAGGGTGAGCAGTTCTTC
J: TRBJ1-6; D: .; size: .; V: TRBV28; CDR3: CASSLPDSLYNSPLHF; DNA: TGTGCCAGCAGTTTGCCGGACAGTCTCTATAATTCACCCCTCCACTTT
J: TRBJ1-6; D: TRBD1; size: .; V: TRBV3-1/TRBV3-2; CDR3: CASSQETGWNSPLHF; DNA: TGTGCCAGCAGCCAAGAGACAGGGTGGAATTCACCCCTCCACTTT
J: TRBJ1-6; D: .; size: .; V: TRBV7-9; CDR3: CASSLVQTNSPLHF; DNA: TGTGCCAGCAGCTTAGTCCAGACCAATTCACCCCTCCACTTT
J: TRBJ2-5; D: .; size: .; V: TRBV11-2; CDR3: CASRFQETQYF; DNA: TGTGCCAGCAGATTCCAAGAGACCCAGTACTTC
J: TRBJ2-7; D: .; size: once; V: TRBV9; CDR3: CASSAGDGPYEQYF; DNA: TGTGCCAGCAGCGCAGGGGACGGTCCCTACGAGCAGTACTTC
J: TRBJ1-2; D: TRBD1; size: .; V: TRBV13; CDR3: CASSLVYGAGTGYGYTF; DNA: TGTGCCAGCAGCTTAGTATATGGGGCCGGGACAGGCTATGGCTACACCTTC
J: TRBJ2-1; D: TRBD2; size: .; V: TRBV7-6; CDR3: CASSLAGGNEQFF; DNA: TGTGCCAGCAGCTTAGCGGGGGGGAATGAGCAGTTCTTC
J: TRBJ1-2; D: TRBD1; size: .; V: TRBV3-1/TRBV3-2; CDR3: CASSQGRQGGGYTF; DNA: TGTGCCAGCAGCCAAGGGAGACAGGGCGGTGGCTACACCTTC
J: TRBJ2-7; D: TRBD2; size: .; V: TRBV4-1; CDR3: CASRELALRPYEQYF; DNA: TGCGCCAGCAGAGAACTAGCGCTACGACCTTACGAGCAGTACTTC
J: TRBJ2-3; D: TRBD2; size: .; V: TRBV4-3; CDR3: CASSQDLAGGQDTQYF; DNA: TGCGCCAGCAGCCAAGATCTAGCGGGGGGGCAAGATACGCAGTATTTT
J: TRBJ1-1; D: TRBD1; size: .; V: TRBV7-9; CDR3: CASSSDRVNTEAFF; DNA: TGTGCCAGCAGCTCGGACAGGGTGAACACTGAAGCTTTCTTT
J: TRBJ2-2; D: .; size: .; V: TRBV4-1; CDR3: CASSQVWLNTGELFF; DNA: TGCGCCAGCAGCCAAGTGTGGCTTAACACCGGGGAGCTGTTTTTT
J: TRBJ2-7; D: .; size: .; V: TRBV11-3; CDR3: CASSRANEQYF; DNA: TGTGCCAGCAGCCGAGCGAACGAGCAGTACTTC
J: TRBJ2-7; D: TRBD1; size: .; V: TRBV5-5; CDR3: CASSFSGTALPSYEQYF; DNA: TGTGCCAGCAGTTTTTCCGGGACAGCTCTACCTTCCTACGAGCAGTACTTC
J: TRBJ2-7; D: .; size: .; V: TRBV4-3; CDR3: CASSQEGTPRPQYF; DNA: TGCGCCAGCAGCCAAGAAGGGACGCCAAGGCCGCAGTACTTC
J: TRBJ1-5; D: .; size: .; V: TRBV29-1; CDR3: CSVRWVGGPQHF; DNA: TGCAGCGTTCGCTGGGTGGGTGGGCCCCAGCATTTT